The 7 T cell receptor beta chains below come from one sample, sequenced in a study of cytomegalovirus exposure and HLA in healthy donors. A multiplex PCR was run with 60 Vbeta primers and 13 Jbeta primers. This table comes from immunoSEQ multiplex PCR, and its TCRdb copy is limited to in-frame clones, with some not included. The table shows roughly 93,000 clones, with about 82% occurring only once. Sequences were obtained from PBMCs. The receptor source for this set is a young man in good health and CMV-seronegative.

The J gene is TRBJ2-1, the V gene TRBV11-2; maybe TRBD1 (5 bases). Trimming took off 4 bases at V and 5 bases at J, with 12 bases between the two ends. Germline V lookup: CDR1 SGHAT, CDR2 FQNNGV. CDR3 length equals 14 residues. CDR3 DNA: TGTGCCAGCAGCTCCATTCAGGGTAACAATGAGCAGTTCTTC. This codes for CASSSIQGNNEQFF.

The rearrangement links TRBV6-6 to TRBJ1-2; TRBD1 matches 7 bases. V lost 0 bases and J lost 4; bases outside the gene matches: 5. This CDR3 spans 15 amino acids. CDR1 is MNHNY and CDR2 is SVGAGI in the germline V gene (reference sequence). In nucleotides, the CDR3 is TGTGCCAGCAGTTACTCGAAGGGGACAGCCTATGGCTACACCTTC. Protein sequence: CASSYSKGTAYGYTF.

The chain is built from TRBV4-1 and TRBJ1-1, with D perhaps TRBD1 (5 bases). V lost 0 bases, J lost 10 bases, and 15 bases lay in between. CDR3 length: 14 residues. Germline V gives CDR1 MGHRA, CDR2 YSYEKL. The CDR3 is CASSQDDRLGAAFF. The CDR3 DNA reads TGCGCCAGCAGCCAAGATGACAGACTAGGAGCAGCTTTCTTT.

CDR3 amino acids: CASSSPDRGARETQYF. The DNA for the CDR3 is TGTGCCAGCAGCTCCCCGGACAGGGGCGCGAGAGAGACCCAGTACTTC. The genes are TRBV11-2 and TRBJ2-5, with TRBD1 identical over 9 bases. The germline CDR1 and CDR2 sequences are SGHAT and FQNNGV. Trimming took 4 bases from V and 4 from J; bases not matched to a gene: 10. This CDR3 is built from 16 residues.

The rearrangement uses TRBV4-1 and TRBJ2-3, with D perhaps matching TRBD1 (6 bases). CDR3 length: 15 residues. The V gene lost 1 base and the J gene lost 4 bases, with 12 bases spanning the gap. Per germline, CDR1 MGHRA and CDR2 YSYEKL. The CDR3 protein is CASSQGGAGADTQYF. As DNA, the CDR3 is TGCGCCAGCAGCCAAGGGGGTGCAGGGGCAGATACGCAGTATTTT.

This clone appeared once. V usage is TRBV5-1 and J usage is TRBJ2-5; 12 positions agree with TRBD2. The CDR3 runs 15 residues. V dropped 7 bases and J dropped 7; count of bases not matched to a gene: 11. The germline V gene encodes CDR1 SGHRS and CDR2 YFSETQ. The CDR3 sequence: CASRPPSGREGTQYF. Written as DNA, the CDR3 is TGCGCCAGCCGGCCCCCTAGCGGGAGGGAAGGGACCCAGTACTTC.

The V and J genes are TRBV6-6 and TRBJ1-1; D is perhaps TRBD1 (5 bases). Trimming took off 2 bases at V and 6 bases at J, with 7 bases between the two ends. Looked up from germline, CDR1 is MNHNY and CDR2 is SVGAGI (reference sequence). The CDR3 totals 12 residues. The CDR3: CASSYQGSEAFF. The CDR3 bases are TGTGCCAGCAGTTACCAGGGCTCTGAAGCTTTCTTT.